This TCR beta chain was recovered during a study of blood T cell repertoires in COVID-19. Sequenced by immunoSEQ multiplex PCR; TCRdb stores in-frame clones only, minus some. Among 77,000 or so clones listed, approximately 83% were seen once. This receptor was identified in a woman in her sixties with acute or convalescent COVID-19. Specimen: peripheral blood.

CDR3 sequence: CASSYTGTESYEQYF. CDR3 nucleotide sequence: TGCGCCAGCAGCTACACCGGGACAGAATCCTACGAGCAGTACTTC. J is TRBJ2-7 and V is TRBV5-1, with TRBD1 identical over 7 bases. The germline CDR1 and CDR2 sequences are SGHRS and YFSETQ. J was trimmed by 1 base and V by 3 bases; bases with no gene match: 7. There are 15 residues in the CDR3. Full variable domain (remainder filled in from reference TRBV5-1 and TRBJ2-7): KAGVTQTPRYLIKTRGQQVTLSCSPISGHRSVSWYQQTPGQGLQFLFEYFSETQRNKGNFPGRFSGRQFSNSRSEMNVSTLELGDSALYLCASSYTGTESYEQYFGPGTRLTVT.